This TCR beta chain was captured in a study of CD8 T cells in Susac syndrome. Study outcomes and limitations: Individuals included in the TCR sequencing and HLA analysis were acknowledged by the study to be relatively few in number.

About this clonotype: Antigen unknown.

TCR beta sequences were obtained from blood CD8+ and CD4+ T cells. Negative isolation yielded the CD8+ and CD4+ T cells, while FACS enriched the TEMRA cells. Random hexamers were used to reverse transcribe about 0.45 to 1 ug of RNA. The TCR beta CDR3 was amplified by immunoSEQ multiplex PCR across 54 Vbeta, 13 Jbeta. MiXCR was run by TCRdb on the immunoSEQ multiplex PCR reads, yielding one entry per CDR3 protein. Of about 140,000 distinct CDR3 sequences listed, around 94% were seen once; the top ten hold 0.075% to 0.1%. Germline V gene data show CDR1 as MGHRA and CDR2 as YSYEKL. J was trimmed by 0 bases and V by 7 bases; bases with no gene match: 20. CDR3 length: 20 residues.

This clonotype was sampled from a human donor in good health. The chain has TRBV4-1 and TRBJ2-2, with TRBD1 matching over 7 bases. The sample consisted of CD4+ T cells from PBMCs. The chain's CDR3 is CASTFKVKGAVGTNTGELFF. The CDR3, as DNA: TGCGCCAGCACCTTCAAGGTGAAGGGGGCGGTGGGCACGAACACCGGGGAGCTGTTTTTT.